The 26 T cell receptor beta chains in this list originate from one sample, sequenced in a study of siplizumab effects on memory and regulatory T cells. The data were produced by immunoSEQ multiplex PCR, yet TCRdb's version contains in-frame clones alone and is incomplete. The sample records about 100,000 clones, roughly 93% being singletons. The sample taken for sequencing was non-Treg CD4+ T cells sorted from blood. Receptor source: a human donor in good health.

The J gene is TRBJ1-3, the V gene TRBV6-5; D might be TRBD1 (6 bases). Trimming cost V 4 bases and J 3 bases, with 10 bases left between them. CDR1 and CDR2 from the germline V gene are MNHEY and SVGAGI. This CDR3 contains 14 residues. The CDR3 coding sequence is TGTGCCAGCAGTTCAGGACAGATTGGAAACACCATATATTTT. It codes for CASSSGQIGNTIYF.

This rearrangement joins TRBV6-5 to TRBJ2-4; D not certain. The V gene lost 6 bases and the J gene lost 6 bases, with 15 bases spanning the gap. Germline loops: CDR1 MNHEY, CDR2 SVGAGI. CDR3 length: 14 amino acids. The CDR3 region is CASRLTLSINIQYF. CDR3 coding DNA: TGTGCCAGCAGATTGACGCTCTCAATAAACATTCAGTACTTC.

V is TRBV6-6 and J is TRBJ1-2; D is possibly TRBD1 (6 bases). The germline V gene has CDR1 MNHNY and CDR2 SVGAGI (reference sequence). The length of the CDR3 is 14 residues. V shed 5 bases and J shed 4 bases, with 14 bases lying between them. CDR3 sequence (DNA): TGTGCCAGCAGTACCACAGGGTTATCCTATGGCTACACCTTC. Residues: CASSTTGLSYGYTF.

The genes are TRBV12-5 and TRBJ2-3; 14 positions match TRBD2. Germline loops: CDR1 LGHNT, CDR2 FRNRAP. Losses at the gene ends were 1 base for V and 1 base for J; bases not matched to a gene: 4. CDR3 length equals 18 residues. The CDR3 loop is CASGLGTSGRFGTDTQYF. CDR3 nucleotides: TGTGCTAGTGGTTTGGGGACTAGCGGGAGGTTTGGCACAGATACGCAGTATTTT.

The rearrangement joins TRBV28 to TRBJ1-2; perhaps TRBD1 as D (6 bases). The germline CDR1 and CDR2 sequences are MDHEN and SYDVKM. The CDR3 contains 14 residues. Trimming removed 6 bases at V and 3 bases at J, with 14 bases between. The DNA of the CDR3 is TGTGCCAGCAGAGAAGGGGGAGAGGACTATGGCTACACCTTC. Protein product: CASREGGEDYGYTF.

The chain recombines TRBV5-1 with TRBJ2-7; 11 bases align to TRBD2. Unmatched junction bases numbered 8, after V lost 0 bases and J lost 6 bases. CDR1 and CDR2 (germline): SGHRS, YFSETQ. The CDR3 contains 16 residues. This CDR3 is CASSLAGTSGSREQYF. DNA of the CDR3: TGCGCCAGCAGCTTGGCCGGTACTAGCGGGAGTCGCGAGCAGTACTTC.

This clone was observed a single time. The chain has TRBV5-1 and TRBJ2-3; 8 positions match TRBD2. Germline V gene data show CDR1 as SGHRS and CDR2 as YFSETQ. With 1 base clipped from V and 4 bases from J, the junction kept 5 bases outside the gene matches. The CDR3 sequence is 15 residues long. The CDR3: CASSLNGRASDTQYF. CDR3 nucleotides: TGCGCCAGCAGCTTGAACGGGAGGGCTTCAGATACGCAGTATTTT.

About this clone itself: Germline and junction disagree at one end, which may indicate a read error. CDR3 sequence: CAKISSEQYF. CDR3 sequence (DNA): TGTGCCAAGATTTCCTCCGAGCAGTACTTC. The J gene is TRBJ2-7, the V gene TRBV9; no clear D. CDR1 SGDLS and CDR2 YYNGEE come from the germline V gene. This CDR3 is built from 10 residues. Drawing the rest from reference TRBV9 and TRBJ2-7, the complete variable domain is DSGVTQTPKHLITATGQRVTLRCSPRSGDLSVYWYQQSLDQGLQFLIQYYNGEERAKGNILERFSAQQFPDLHSELNLSSLELGDSALYFCAKISSEQYFGPGTRLTVT.

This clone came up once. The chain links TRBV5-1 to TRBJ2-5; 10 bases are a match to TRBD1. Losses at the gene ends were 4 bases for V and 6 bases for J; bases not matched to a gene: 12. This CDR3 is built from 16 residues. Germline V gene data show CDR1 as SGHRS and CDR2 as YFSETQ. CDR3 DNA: TGCGCCAGCAGCCCCCGGGACAGGGGAGGTGTGCAGACCCAGTACTTC. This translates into CASSPRDRGGVQTQYF. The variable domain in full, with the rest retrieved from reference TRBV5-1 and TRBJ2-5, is KAGVTQTPRYLIKTRGQQVTLSCSPISGHRSVSWYQQTPGQGLQFLFEYFSETQRNKGNFPGRFSGRQFSNSRSEMNVSTLELGDSALYLCASSPRDRGGVQTQYFGPGTRLLVL.

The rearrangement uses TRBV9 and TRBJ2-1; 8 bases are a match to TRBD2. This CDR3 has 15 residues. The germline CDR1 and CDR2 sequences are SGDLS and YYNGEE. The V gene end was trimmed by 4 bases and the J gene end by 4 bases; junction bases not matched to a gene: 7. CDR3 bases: TGTGCCAGCAGCAAAAGCGGGAGAGCATACAATGAGCAGTTCTTC. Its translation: CASSKSGRAYNEQFF. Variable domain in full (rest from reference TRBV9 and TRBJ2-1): DSGVTQTPKHLITATGQRVTLRCSPRSGDLSVYWYQQSLDQGLQFLIQYYNGEERAKGNILERFSAQQFPDLHSELNLSSLELGDSALYFCASSKSGRAYNEQFFGPGTRLTVL.

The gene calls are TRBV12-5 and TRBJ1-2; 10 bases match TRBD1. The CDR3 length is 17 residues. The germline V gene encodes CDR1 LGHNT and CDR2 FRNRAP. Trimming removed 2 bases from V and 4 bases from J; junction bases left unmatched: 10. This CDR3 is CASGLPRRDRGGYGYTF. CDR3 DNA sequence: TGTGCTAGTGGTTTGCCCCGCCGGGACAGGGGTGGCTATGGCTACACCTTC.

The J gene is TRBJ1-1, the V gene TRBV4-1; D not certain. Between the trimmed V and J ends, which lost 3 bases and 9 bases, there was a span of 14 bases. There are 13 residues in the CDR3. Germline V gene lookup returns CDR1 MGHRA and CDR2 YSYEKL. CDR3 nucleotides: TGCGCCAGCAGCCAGGCTTCGGAGGGTCAAGCTTTCTTT. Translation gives CASSQASEGQAFF.

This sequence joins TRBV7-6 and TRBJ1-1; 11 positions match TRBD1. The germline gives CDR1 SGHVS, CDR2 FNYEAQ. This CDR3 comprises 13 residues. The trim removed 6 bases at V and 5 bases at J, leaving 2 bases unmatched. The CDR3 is CASRGQGATEAFF. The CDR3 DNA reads TGTGCCAGCAGAGGACAGGGGGCGACTGAAGCTTTCTTT. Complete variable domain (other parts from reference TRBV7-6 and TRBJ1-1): GAGVSQSPRYKVTKRGQDVALRCDPISGHVSLYWYRQALGQGPEFLTYFNYEAQQDKSGLPNDRFSAERPEGSISTLTIQRTEQRDSAMYRCASRGQGATEAFFGQGTRLTVV.

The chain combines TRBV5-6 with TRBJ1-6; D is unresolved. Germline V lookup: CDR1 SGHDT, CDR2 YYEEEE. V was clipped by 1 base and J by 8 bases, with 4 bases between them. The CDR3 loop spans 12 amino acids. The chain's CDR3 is CASSLRYSPLHF. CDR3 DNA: TGTGCCAGCAGCTTGCGGTATTCACCCCTCCACTTT.

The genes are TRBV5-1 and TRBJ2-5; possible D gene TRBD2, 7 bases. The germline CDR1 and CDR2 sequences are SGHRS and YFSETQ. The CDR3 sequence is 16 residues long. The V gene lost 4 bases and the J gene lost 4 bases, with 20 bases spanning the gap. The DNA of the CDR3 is TGCGCCAGCAGCCCGAGGGGGGCGGGAGCTATAGAGACCCAGTACTTC. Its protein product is CASSPRGAGAIETQYF.

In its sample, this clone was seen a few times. The DNA for the CDR3 is TGCAGCGTTGAATTTCTATGGACAGGCGGCACAGATACGCAGTATTTT. Translating it yields CSVEFLWTGGTDTQYF. The chain combines TRBV29-1 with TRBJ2-3, with 7 bases fitting TRBD1. This CDR3 has 16 residues. In germline, CDR1 is SQVTM, CDR2 ANQGSEA. The J segment lost 1 base and the V segment lost 2 bases, leaving 9 bases of the junction unmatched.

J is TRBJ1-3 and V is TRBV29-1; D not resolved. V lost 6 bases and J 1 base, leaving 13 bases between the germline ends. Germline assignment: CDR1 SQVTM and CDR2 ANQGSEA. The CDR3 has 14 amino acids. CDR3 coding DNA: TGCAGCGTCTGGACCCCCGGATCTGGAAACACCATATATTTT. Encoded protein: CSVWTPGSGNTIYF.

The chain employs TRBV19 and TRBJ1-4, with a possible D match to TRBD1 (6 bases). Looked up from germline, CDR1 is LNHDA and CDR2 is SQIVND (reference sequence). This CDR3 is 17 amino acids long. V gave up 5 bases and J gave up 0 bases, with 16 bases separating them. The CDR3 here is CASSRAGDTATNEKLFF. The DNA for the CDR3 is TGTGCCAGTAGTCGGGCAGGGGATACCGCAACTAATGAAAAACTGTTTTTT. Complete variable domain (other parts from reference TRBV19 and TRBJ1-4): DGGITQSPKYLFRKEGQNVTLSCEQNLNHDAMYWYRQDPGQGLRLIYYSQIVNDFQKGDIAEGYSVSREKKESFPLTVTSAQKNPTAFYLCASSRAGDTATNEKLFFGSGTQLSVL.

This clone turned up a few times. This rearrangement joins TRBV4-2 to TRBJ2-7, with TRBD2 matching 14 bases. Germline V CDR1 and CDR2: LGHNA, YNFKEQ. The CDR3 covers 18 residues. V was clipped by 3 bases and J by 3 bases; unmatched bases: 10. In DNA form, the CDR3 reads TGTGCCAGCAGCCAGGGACTAGCGGGAGTGACGACCAACTACGAGCAGTACTTC. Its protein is CASSQGLAGVTTNYEQYF.

The CDR3 DNA follows: TGTGCCAGCAGCTTAGATGTCGCCGAGACCCAGTACTTC. This translates into CASSLDVAETQYF. The chain has TRBV11-3 and TRBJ2-5; no clear D gene. The CDR3 extends over 13 amino acids. Germline V CDR1 and CDR2: SGHNT, YENEEA. The V end lost 0 bases, the J end lost 5 bases, and 7 bases lay between the germline ends.

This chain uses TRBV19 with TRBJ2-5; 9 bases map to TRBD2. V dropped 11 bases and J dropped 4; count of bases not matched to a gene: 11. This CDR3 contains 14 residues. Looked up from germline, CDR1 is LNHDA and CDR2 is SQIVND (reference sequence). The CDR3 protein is CAAGGTSSGETQYF. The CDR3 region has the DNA TGTGCCGCCGGGGGGACTAGCTCGGGAGAGACCCAGTACTTC.

CDR3 DNA: TGTGCCAGTAGGGGACAGGGCTGGCAAGAGACCCAGTACTTC. Its translation: CASRGQGWQETQYF. The rearrangement uses TRBV19 and TRBJ2-5, with 9 bases lining up with TRBD1. V lost 6 bases, J lost 2 bases, and 4 bases stayed unmatched. Germline CDR1 reads LNHDA; CDR2 reads SQIVND (reference sequence). The CDR3 is 14 amino acids.

In DNA, the CDR3 is TGTGCCAGCAGGACTAGCGGGAGGTCTAAGCAGTACTTC. The encoded protein is CASRTSGRSKQYF. The chain combines TRBV28 with TRBJ2-7, with TRBD2 identical over 13 bases. V lost 6 bases and J lost 8; bases outside the gene matches: 4. This CDR3 has 13 amino acids. CDR1 MDHEN and CDR2 SYDVKM come from the germline V gene.

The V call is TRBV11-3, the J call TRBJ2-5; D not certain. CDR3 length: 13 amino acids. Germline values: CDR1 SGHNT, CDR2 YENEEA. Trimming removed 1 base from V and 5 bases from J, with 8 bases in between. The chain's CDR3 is CASSLGVMETQYF. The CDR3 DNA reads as TGTGCCAGCAGCTTAGGGGTTATGGAGACCCAGTACTTC.

Written as DNA, the CDR3 is TGCGCCAGCAGTGAGCTTAGGCTAGACACAGATACGCAGTATTTT. Amino acids: CASSELRLDTDTQYF. V usage is TRBV10-1 and J usage is TRBJ2-3, with D uncertain. Germline CDR1 and CDR2: WNHNN and SYGVQD (reference sequence). CDR3 length equals 15 residues. Trimming cost V 2 bases and J 2 bases, with 11 bases left between them.

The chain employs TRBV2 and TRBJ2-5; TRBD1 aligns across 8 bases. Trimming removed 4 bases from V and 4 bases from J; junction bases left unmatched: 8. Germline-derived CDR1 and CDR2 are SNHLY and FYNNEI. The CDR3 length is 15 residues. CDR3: CASSVLTGVGETQYF. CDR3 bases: TGTGCCAGCAGTGTTTTGACAGGGGTAGGAGAGACCCAGTACTTC.